This is a list of T cell receptor beta chains from one sample in a study of cytomegalovirus exposure and HLA in healthy donors. The protocol was immunoSEQ multiplex PCR, while the TCRdb copy is restricted to in-frame clones and leaves out a portion. The sample has some 130,000 clones; approximately 61% are singletons. The sequencing input was PBMCs. These TCRs come from a human donor in good health. Each CDR3 is given with its conserved first and last residue. Fields, in order: V gene, D gene, CDR3 length, CDR3 protein. A D gene is named only where the DNA matches it firmly.

>TRBV28|-|12
CASNIPTDTQYF
>TRBV19|TRBD1|18
CASSTDRDRGLWGNGYTF
>TRBV10-1|-|14
CATDYLNRAGELFF
>TRBV6-1|TRBD2|14
CASSIAGGAPEQYF
>TRBV6-1|TRBD1|15
CASSVTGGASGELFF
>TRBV27|-|12
CASRDNSYEQYF
>TRBV6-1|-|15
CASNPEGGSVNEQYF
>TRBV5-1|-|14
CASRDSGTVNEQFF
>TRBV18|TRBD2|15
CASSPPLSGRGEQYF
>TRBV9|TRBD2|14
CASSVGTSRETQYF
>TRBV29-1|-|14
CSVQGPIAFGEQYF
>TRBV5-4|TRBD2|15
CASSLGREGRNEQFF
>TRBV11-3|-|14
CASSNGNRGETQYF
>TRBV5-4|TRBD2|14
CASSASSGVETQYF
>TRBV6-6|TRBD1|13
CASRPGQGYEQYF
>TRBV29-1|TRBD2|17
CSVKRKGTSESTDTQYF
>TRBV10-3|-|15
CAISETSGDTGELFF